This T cell receptor (beta chain) was identified in a study of OX40 agonist ivuxolimab in advanced cancers. Study background: Given to patients was ivuxolimab, an agonistic anti-OX40 (CD134) antibody. Subjects had a mean age of 60 years, with a range of roughly 20 to 79; less than 90% were male.

Trimming stripped 3 bases from V and 0 bases from J, with 10 bases between. Germline CDR1 SGHRS, CDR2 YFSETQ. The CDR3 consists of 14 residues. Points on this clone: The antigen is not known.

Whole-study results and caveats: CD8+ T cells (on average) carried more expanded clones than CD4+ T cells.

Profiling relied on immunoSEQ multiplex PCR, and the TCRdb table lists in-frame clones only, not all of them. This table holds about 70,000 clones, just under 80% found once. This TCR derives from an adult with an advanced solid tumor such as melanoma, head and neck, liver or kidney cancer. This sequence joins TRBV5-1 and TRBJ2-7; maybe TRBD1 (6 bases). The input for sequencing was CD4+ or CD8+ T cells sorted from blood, taken in a trial of the OX40 agonist ivuxolimab. For the CDR3, the DNA is TGCGCCAGCAGCTCAGAGGGGGTCTCCTACGAGCAGTACTTC. Its translation is CASSSEGVSYEQYF.